A selection of T cell receptor beta chains follows, all from one sample in a study of T-cell reconstitution after alpha-beta-depleted transplantation in children. TCRdb redid the calling of the PCR reads with MiXCR, one entry per CDR3 protein. The profile shows about 610,000 distinct CDR3 sequences, 10% of them singletons. The material was PBMCs from the stem cell graft donor, obtained from the stem cell graft. These receptors originate from a human donor who donated a stem cell graft to a child with acute myeloid leukemia. The CDR3 runs from the conserved cysteine through the conserved F or W. D genes are given only for firm matches. Not every row has a clone size; where given, it reads once, few, many or a size class.

v_gene: TRBV7-9; abundance: few; d_gene: NA; j_gene: TRBJ1-4; CDR3aa: CASSSDGVPEKLFF; CDR3nt: TGTGCCAGCAGCTCCGACGGGGTGCCTGAAAAACTGTTTTTT
v_gene: TRBV28; abundance: NA; d_gene: TRBD2; j_gene: TRBJ2-7; CDR3aa: CASRPPGEGEQYF; CDR3nt: TGTGCCAGCAGACCTCCGGGGGAGGGGGAGCAGTACTTC
v_gene: TRBV28; abundance: NA; d_gene: TRBD1; j_gene: TRBJ2-7; CDR3aa: CASTPRTGSYYEQYF; CDR3nt: TGTGCCAGCACCCCCCGGACAGGGTCATACTACGAGCAGTACTTC
v_gene: TRBV4-2; abundance: NA; d_gene: NA; j_gene: TRBJ1-5; CDR3aa: CASSPWTAARNQPQHF; CDR3nt: TGTGCCAGCAGCCCCTGGACAGCGGCACGCAATCAGCCCCAGCATTTT
v_gene: TRBV4-3; abundance: few; d_gene: TRBD1; j_gene: TRBJ1-3; CDR3aa: CASSQATGTLSGNTIYF; CDR3nt: TGCGCCAGCAGCCAGGCGACAGGGACTCTCTCTGGAAACACCATATATTTT
v_gene: TRBV7-9; abundance: NA; d_gene: NA; j_gene: TRBJ2-5; CDR3aa: CASSLGALETQYF; CDR3nt: TGTGCCAGCAGCTTAGGGGCTCTGGAGACCCAGTACTTC
v_gene: TRBV18; abundance: many; d_gene: NA; j_gene: TRBJ2-3; CDR3aa: CASSPRGTDTQYF; CDR3nt: TGTGCCAGCTCACCGAGGGGCACAGATACGCAGTATTTT
v_gene: TRBV29-1; abundance: NA; d_gene: TRBD2; j_gene: TRBJ2-1; CDR3aa: CSVGIRLANNEQFF; CDR3nt: TGCAGCGTCGGGATCCGACTAGCGAACAATGAGCAGTTCTTC
v_gene: TRBV20-1; abundance: many; d_gene: NA; j_gene: TRBJ2-3; CDR3aa: CSAQLGGASTDTQYF; CDR3nt: TGCAGTGCTCAGCTTGGGGGAGCTAGCACAGATACGCAGTATTTT
v_gene: TRBV27; abundance: NA; d_gene: TRBD2; j_gene: TRBJ2-5; CDR3aa: CASTPGASGSAETQYF; CDR3nt: TGTGCCAGCACCCCCGGGGCTAGCGGGAGTGCAGAGACCCAGTACTTC
v_gene: TRBV18; abundance: NA; d_gene: NA; j_gene: TRBJ1-1; CDR3aa: CASSPTGVGEAFF; CDR3nt: TGTGCCAGCTCACCAACGGGGGTGGGGGAAGCTTTCTTT
v_gene: TRBV5-1; abundance: many; d_gene: NA; j_gene: TRBJ2-5; CDR3aa: CASSLPQETQYF; CDR3nt: TGTGCCAGCAGCCTCCCTCAAGAGACCCAGTACTTC
v_gene: TRBV18; abundance: few; d_gene: NA; j_gene: TRBJ2-1; CDR3aa: CASSPGQFEQFF; CDR3nt: TGTGCCAGCTCACCCGGACAGTTTGAGCAGTTCTTC
v_gene: TRBV3-1; abundance: once; d_gene: TRBD2; j_gene: TRBJ2-5; CDR3aa: CAFCISGTETQYF; CDR3nt: TGTGCCTTCTGTATTAGCGGGACTGAGACCCAGTACTTC
v_gene: TRBV27; abundance: few; d_gene: NA; j_gene: TRBJ2-1; CDR3aa: CASSFTGDVNEQFF; CDR3nt: TGTGCCAGCAGTTTCACGGGAGATGTCAATGAGCAGTTCTTC
v_gene: TRBV7-3; abundance: many; d_gene: TRBD2; j_gene: TRBJ2-5; CDR3aa: CASSSGLAGLETQYF; CDR3nt: TGTGCCAGCAGCTCCGGACTAGCGGGACTGGAGACCCAGTACTTC
v_gene: TRBV20-1; abundance: NA; d_gene: NA; j_gene: TRBJ2-3; CDR3aa: CSAREGRGPDTQYF; CDR3nt: TGCAGTGCTAGAGAGGGGAGAGGCCCAGATACGCAGTATTTT
v_gene: TRBV20-1; abundance: few; d_gene: NA; j_gene: TRBJ1-4; CDR3aa: CSARQGALFF; CDR3nt: TGCAGTGCTAGACAGGGAGCACTGTTTTTT
v_gene: TRBV28; abundance: many; d_gene: NA; j_gene: TRBJ2-7; CDR3aa: CASGTGVYEQYF; CDR3nt: TGTGCCAGCGGTACGGGAGTGTACGAGCAGTACTTC
v_gene: TRBV7-2; abundance: many; d_gene: NA; j_gene: TRBJ2-3; CDR3aa: CASSYGDTQYF; CDR3nt: TGTGCCAGCAGCTACGGGGATACGCAGTATTTT
v_gene: TRBV6-1; abundance: many; d_gene: TRBD1; j_gene: TRBJ1-4; CDR3aa: CASSSGTAPEKLFF; CDR3nt: TGTGCCAGCAGCTCCGGGACAGCGCCAGAAAAACTGTTTTTT
v_gene: TRBV25-1; abundance: NA; d_gene: NA; j_gene: TRBJ2-2; CDR3aa: CASSEGAGASGELFF; CDR3nt: TGTGCCAGCAGTGAAGGTGCGGGGGCCAGCGGGGAGCTGTTTTTT
v_gene: TRBV28; abundance: NA; d_gene: NA; j_gene: TRBJ2-7; CDR3aa: CASSLDGEGKSYEQYF; CDR3nt: TGTGCCAGCAGTTTAGACGGCGAGGGGAAGTCCTACGAGCAGTACTTC
v_gene: TRBV29-1; abundance: NA; d_gene: NA; j_gene: TRBJ2-5; CDR3aa: CSVDPGLPEETQYF; CDR3nt: TGCAGCGTGGACCCGGGACTGCCGGAAGAGACCCAGTACTTC
v_gene: TRBV18; abundance: NA; d_gene: TRBD1; j_gene: TRBJ2-7; CDR3aa: CASAPRDSENYEQYF; CDR3nt: TGTGCCAGCGCGCCTCGGGACAGTGAGAACTACGAGCAGTACTTC
v_gene: TRBV20-1; abundance: many; d_gene: NA; j_gene: TRBJ2-7; CDR3aa: CSARDAPREQYF; CDR3nt: TGCAGTGCTAGAGACGCCCCGCGGGAGCAGTACTTC
v_gene: TRBV9; abundance: few; d_gene: NA; j_gene: TRBJ2-3; CDR3aa: CASSPGFNTDTQYF; CDR3nt: TGTGCCAGCAGCCCAGGGTTCAACACAGATACGCAGTATTTT
v_gene: TRBV3-1; abundance: few; d_gene: TRBD2; j_gene: TRBJ2-1; CDR3aa: CASSQTGAELAGSPDEQFF; CDR3nt: TGTGCCAGCAGCCAAACAGGGGCGGAACTAGCGGGATCTCCCGATGAGCAGTTCTTC
v_gene: TRBV5-1; abundance: NA; d_gene: NA; j_gene: TRBJ2-5; CDR3aa: CASSSYVSDGTQYF; CDR3nt: TGCGCCAGCAGCTCCTATGTGAGCGATGGGACCCAGTACTTC
v_gene: TRBV4-3; abundance: few; d_gene: TRBD2; j_gene: TRBJ2-5; CDR3aa: CASSQDRSGLAVETQYF; CDR3nt: TGCGCCAGCAGCCAAGATCGTTCCGGACTAGCCGTTGAGACCCAGTACTTC
v_gene: TRBV4-2; abundance: few; d_gene: NA; j_gene: TRBJ2-3; CDR3aa: CASSQTADTQYF; CDR3nt: TGTGCCAGCAGCCAGACAGCGGATACGCAGTATTTT
v_gene: TRBV28; abundance: NA; d_gene: TRBD2; j_gene: TRBJ2-7; CDR3aa: CASSLGLAGATYEQYF; CDR3nt: TGTGCCAGCAGTTTAGGACTAGCGGGAGCCACCTACGAGCAGTACTTC
v_gene: TRBV7-2; abundance: NA; d_gene: NA; j_gene: TRBJ2-6; CDR3aa: CASSGAGGAGANVLTF; CDR3nt: TGTGCCAGCAGCGGGGCGGGCGGCGCTGGGGCCAACGTCCTGACTTTC
v_gene: TRBV6-2/TRBV6-3; abundance: many; d_gene: TRBD1; j_gene: TRBJ2-1; CDR3aa: CASSERQGQFF; CDR3nt: TGTGCCAGCAGTGAACGACAGGGGCAGTTCTTC
v_gene: TRBV20-1; abundance: few; d_gene: TRBD1; j_gene: TRBJ1-1; CDR3aa: CSAPNRGGNTEAFF; CDR3nt: TGCAGTGCTCCGAACAGGGGTGGGAACACTGAAGCTTTCTTT
v_gene: TRBV7-9; abundance: NA; d_gene: NA; j_gene: TRBJ2-5; CDR3aa: CASSSGQYQETQYF; CDR3nt: TGTGCCAGCAGCTCGGGCCAGTACCAAGAGACCCAGTACTTC
v_gene: TRBV15; abundance: few; d_gene: NA; j_gene: TRBJ2-1; CDR3aa: CATSRDRGLIGDEQFF; CDR3nt: TGTGCCACCAGCAGAGATCGAGGGCTAATTGGCGATGAGCAGTTCTTC
v_gene: TRBV28; abundance: few; d_gene: NA; j_gene: TRBJ2-1; CDR3aa: CASSLLGGGKLFYNEQFF; CDR3nt: TGTGCCAGCAGTTTATTAGGGGGAGGGAAACTTTTTTACAATGAGCAGTTCTTC
v_gene: TRBV21-1; abundance: NA; d_gene: NA; j_gene: TRBJ2-3; CDR3aa: CASSKVGGRAGTDTQYF; CDR3nt: TGTGCCAGCAGCAAAGTCGGCGGGAGGGCCGGGACAGATACGCAGTATTTT
v_gene: TRBV7-2; abundance: NA; d_gene: TRBD2; j_gene: TRBJ2-1; CDR3aa: CASSLAGEAGLYNEQFF; CDR3nt: TGTGCCAGCAGCTTAGCGGGCGAAGCGGGACTCTACAATGAGCAGTTCTTC
v_gene: TRBV9; abundance: few; d_gene: NA; j_gene: TRBJ1-1; CDR3aa: CASTRTVNTEAFF; CDR3nt: TGTGCCAGCACCAGGACCGTGAACACTGAAGCTTTCTTT
v_gene: TRBV27; abundance: NA; d_gene: NA; j_gene: TRBJ2-1; CDR3aa: CASSPRTRPSGNEQFF; CDR3nt: TGTGCCAGCAGTCCGCGGACAAGGCCGTCGGGCAATGAGCAGTTCTTC
v_gene: TRBV20-1; abundance: few; d_gene: TRBD1; j_gene: TRBJ2-7; CDR3aa: CSASGLGDRGYEQYF; CDR3nt: TGCAGTGCTAGTGGTTTGGGGGACAGGGGGTACGAGCAGTACTTC
v_gene: TRBV28; abundance: many; d_gene: TRBD1; j_gene: TRBJ1-2; CDR3aa: CASSPRGLNYGYTF; CDR3nt: TGTGCCAGCAGTCCCAGGGGGCTGAACTATGGCTACACCTTC
v_gene: TRBV28; abundance: NA; d_gene: NA; j_gene: TRBJ2-7; CDR3aa: CASSLFGEQYF; CDR3nt: TGTGCCAGCAGTCTCTTTGGGGAGCAGTACTTC
v_gene: TRBV12-3/TRBV12-4; abundance: few; d_gene: NA; j_gene: TRBJ2-3; CDR3aa: CASTIAGFMTDTQYF; CDR3nt: TGTGCCAGCACCATCGCGGGGTTTATGACAGATACGCAGTATTTT
v_gene: TRBV7-7; abundance: few; d_gene: NA; j_gene: TRBJ2-6; CDR3aa: CASSLNPLGSGANVLTF; CDR3nt: TGTGCTAGCAGCTTAAACCCTCTTGGCTCTGGGGCCAACGTCCTGACTTTC
v_gene: TRBV4-3; abundance: NA; d_gene: TRBD1; j_gene: TRBJ2-7; CDR3aa: CASSQDAGTGGYEQYF; CDR3nt: TGCGCCAGCAGCCAAGATGCCGGGACAGGGGGCTACGAGCAGTACTTC
v_gene: TRBV21-1; abundance: few; d_gene: NA; j_gene: TRBJ2-7; CDR3aa: CASSKVGTGSSSYEQYF; CDR3nt: NA
v_gene: TRBV20-1; abundance: NA; d_gene: NA; j_gene: TRBJ2-7; CDR3aa: CSAVSHEQYF; CDR3nt: TGCAGTGCTGTGTCCCACGAGCAGTACTTC
v_gene: TRBV5-1; abundance: few; d_gene: TRBD2; j_gene: TRBJ2-3; CDR3aa: CASSLSGSGGTDTQYF; CDR3nt: TGCGCCAGCAGCTTGTCCGGCTCCGGGGGGACAGATACGCAGTATTTT
v_gene: TRBV27; abundance: NA; d_gene: TRBD1; j_gene: TRBJ2-1; CDR3aa: CASSFGTGGKVGNEQFF; CDR3nt: TGTGCCAGCAGTTTTGGGACAGGAGGAAAAGTCGGGAATGAGCAGTTCTTC